Given below is one TCR beta chain in context. This entry is derived from a study of control samples from healthy donors and cancer patients. Using immunoSEQ multiplex PCR, the repertoire was profiled, and TCRdb retains in-frame clones only, with some absent. The sample carries roughly 130,000 clones, 93% recorded once. The V and J ends lost 0 bases and 3 bases respectively, with 13 bases between them. Germline loops: CDR1 SGDLS, CDR2 YYNGEE. The length of the CDR3 is 15 residues. This TCR was sampled from a man over 45 with head and neck cancer. Material for sequencing was PBMCs. V and J are TRBV9 and TRBJ2-7; D not certain. CDR3 amino acids: CASSVGPDGFYEQYF. Written as DNA, the CDR3 is TGTGCCAGCAGCGTAGGGCCCGACGGGTTCTACGAGCAGTACTTC.